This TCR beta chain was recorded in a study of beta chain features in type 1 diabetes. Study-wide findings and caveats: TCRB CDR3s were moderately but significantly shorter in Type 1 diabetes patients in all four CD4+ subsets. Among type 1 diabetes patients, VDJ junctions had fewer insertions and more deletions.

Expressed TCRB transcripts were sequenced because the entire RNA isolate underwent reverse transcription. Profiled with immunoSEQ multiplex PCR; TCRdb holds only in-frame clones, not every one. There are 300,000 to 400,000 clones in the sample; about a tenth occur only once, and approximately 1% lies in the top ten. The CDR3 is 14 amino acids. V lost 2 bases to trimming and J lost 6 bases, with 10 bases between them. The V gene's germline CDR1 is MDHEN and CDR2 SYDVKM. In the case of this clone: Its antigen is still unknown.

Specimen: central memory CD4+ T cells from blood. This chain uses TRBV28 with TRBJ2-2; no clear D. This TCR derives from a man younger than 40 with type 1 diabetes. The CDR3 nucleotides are TGTGCCAGCAGTTTAGGTCTCCCAGCCGGGGAGCTGTTTTTT. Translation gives CASSLGLPAGELFF. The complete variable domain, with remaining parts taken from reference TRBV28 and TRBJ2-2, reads DVKVTQSSRYLVKRTGEKVFLECVQDMDHENMFWYRQDPGLGLRLIYFSYDVKMKEKGDIPEGYSVSREKKERFSLILESASTNQTSMYLCASSLGLPAGELFFGEGSRLTVL.